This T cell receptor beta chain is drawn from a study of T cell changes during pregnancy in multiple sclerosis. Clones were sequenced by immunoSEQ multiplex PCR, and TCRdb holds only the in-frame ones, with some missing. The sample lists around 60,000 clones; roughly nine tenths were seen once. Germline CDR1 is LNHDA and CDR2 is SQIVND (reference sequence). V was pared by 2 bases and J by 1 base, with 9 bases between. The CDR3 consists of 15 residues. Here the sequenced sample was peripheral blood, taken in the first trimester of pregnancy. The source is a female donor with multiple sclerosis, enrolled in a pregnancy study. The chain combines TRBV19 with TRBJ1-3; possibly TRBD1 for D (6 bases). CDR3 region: CASSINRDSGNTIYF. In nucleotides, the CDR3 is TGTGCCAGTAGTATAAACAGGGATTCTGGAAACACCATATATTTT. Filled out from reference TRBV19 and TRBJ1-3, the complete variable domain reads DGGITQSPKYLFRKEGQNVTLSCEQNLNHDAMYWYRQDPGQGLRLIYYSQIVNDFQKGDIAEGYSVSREKKESFPLTVTSAQKNPTAFYLCASSINRDSGNTIYFGEGSWLTVV.